This T cell receptor (beta chain) was profiled in a study of blood T cell repertoires in COVID-19. The wider study: Specimens from acute and convalescent COVID-19 originated in the United States, Italy and Spain.

Clones were sequenced by immunoSEQ multiplex PCR, and TCRdb holds only the in-frame ones, with some missing. The table records 250,000 to 350,000 clones, 80% to 90% of them present only once. What the recovered Cohort 3 donors had was two negative PCRs, clearance, or symptom resolution. CDR3 size: 13 residues. V was trimmed by 2 bases and J by 3 bases, leaving 7 bases between them. Germline loops: CDR1 LNHDA, CDR2 SQIVND (reference sequence). The origin of this receptor is a woman aged 18-35 years who had recovered from COVID-19. This chain joins TRBV19 and TRBJ1-2, with D unclear. Sample: PBMCs or T cells enriched from blood (not recorded which). CDR3 sequence reads: CASSITADYGYTF. The CDR3 coding sequence is TGTGCCAGTAGTATAACGGCGGACTATGGCTACACCTTC.